Here is one T cell receptor beta chain with its context. The sample is drawn from a study of blood T cell repertoires in COVID-19. About the research overall: COVID-19 samples collected from the United States, Italy and Spain covered acute and convalescent phases. Sources were T cells, B-cell-depleted T cells, or PBMCs; the material itself was cDNA or gDNA.

Sequencing was performed with immunoSEQ multiplex PCR; in TCRdb, only in-frame clones are kept and a portion is missing. The sample has roughly 290,000 clones, 90% seen once. Trimming cost V 4 bases and J 4 bases; bases outside gene matches: 4. Germline values: CDR1 LGHDT, CDR2 YNNKEL (reference sequence). The CDR3 contains 15 residues. The Seattle patients joined while their infection was active and were tracked longitudinally afterward. V is TRBV3-1 (or the pseudogene TRBV3-2) and J is TRBJ2-1; TRBD2 agrees at 10 bases. Source material: peripheral blood. The sequence derives from a woman under 40 with COVID-19, enrolled during active disease. CDR3 nucleotides: TGTGCCAGCAGCCTAGGACTAGCGGAGTACAATGAGCAGTTCTTC. Protein sequence: CASSLGLAEYNEQFF.